This T cell receptor (beta chain) was retrieved from a study of T cells after posttransplantation cyclophosphamide. Study-wide points: Later blood repertoires were often dominated by clones from the donor CD8+ memory compartment. After PTCy, TRB diversity resembled that of CNI/methotrexate controls.

Comment on this clone: Antigen unknown.

Libraries were prepared by immunoSEQ multiplex PCR; TCRdb keeps only in-frame clonotypes and omits some of them. The data show 4,500 to 7,000 clones, 94% seen once. The germline V gene encodes CDR1 SGHVS and CDR2 FQNEAQ. This CDR3 contains 14 residues. After removal of 3 bases from V and 9 bases from J, the junction contained 5 bases not matched to a gene. The specimen was CD4+ T cells sorted from bone marrow. V and J are TRBV7-8 and TRBJ2-1; 10 nucleotides match TRBD2. The TCR was taken from an older woman in good health, CMV-negative, and a related stem cell transplant donor. CDR3 in DNA: TGTGCCAGCAGCTTCCGGAGCGGGAGGGGTGAGCAGTTCTTC. It specifies CASSFRSGRGEQFF.